This entry concerns a single T cell receptor (beta chain). No antigen is known for it. This entry is derived from a study of T-cell memory formation after mild COVID-19. Whole-study context: TCR clustering was largely donor specific.

Trimming stripped 5 bases from V and 7 bases from J, with 23 bases between. This CDR3 has 17 residues. Constant-segment primers served in 5'RACE that generated TCR alpha and TCR beta cDNA libraries bearing sample barcodes and UMIs. TCRdb ran MiXCR on the 5' RACE reads and lists one entry per CDR3 protein. The sample yields roughly 500,000 distinct CDR3 sequences, over 20% seen once. Study findings and constraints: Contracting clones localized mainly to CM and EM when CD4+ and mainly to EMRA when CD8+. Cross-reactive memory appears to have joined, as suggested by some responding clones showing up in pre-infection memory.

The V and J genes are TRBV12-3 or TRBV12-4 and TRBJ2-2; a possible D gene is TRBD2 (7 bases). This clonotype was sampled from an adult woman who had mild COVID-19 (a few samples of this study predate the infection). Cell type and time point are not known. The sequencing input was PBMCs or a T cell subset sorted from them (not recorded which). The CDR3 DNA is TGTGCCAGCAGTCCCCGGGTGAGGGGGGGCGGCGGCGGGGAGCTGTTTTTT. This gives the protein CASSPRVRGGGGGELFF.